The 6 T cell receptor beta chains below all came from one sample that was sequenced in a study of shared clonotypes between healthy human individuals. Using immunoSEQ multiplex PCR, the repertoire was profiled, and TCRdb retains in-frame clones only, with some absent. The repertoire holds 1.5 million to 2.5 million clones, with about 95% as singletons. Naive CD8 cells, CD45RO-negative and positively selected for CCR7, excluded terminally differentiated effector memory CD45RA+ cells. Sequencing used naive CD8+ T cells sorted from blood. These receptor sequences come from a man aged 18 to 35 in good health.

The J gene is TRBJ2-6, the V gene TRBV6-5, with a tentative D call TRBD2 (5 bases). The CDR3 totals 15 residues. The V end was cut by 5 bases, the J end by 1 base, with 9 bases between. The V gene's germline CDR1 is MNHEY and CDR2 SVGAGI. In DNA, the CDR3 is TGTGCCAGCAGTGTGGGAGTTTCTGGGGCCAACGTCCTGACTTTC. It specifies CASSVGVSGANVLTF.

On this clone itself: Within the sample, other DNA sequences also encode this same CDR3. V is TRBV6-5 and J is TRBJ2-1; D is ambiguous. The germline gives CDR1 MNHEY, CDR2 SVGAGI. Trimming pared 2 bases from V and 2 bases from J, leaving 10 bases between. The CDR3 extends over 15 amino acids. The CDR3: CASSYDGSPYNEQFF. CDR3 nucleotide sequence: TGTGCCAGCAGTTACGACGGAAGTCCCTACAATGAGCAGTTCTTC.

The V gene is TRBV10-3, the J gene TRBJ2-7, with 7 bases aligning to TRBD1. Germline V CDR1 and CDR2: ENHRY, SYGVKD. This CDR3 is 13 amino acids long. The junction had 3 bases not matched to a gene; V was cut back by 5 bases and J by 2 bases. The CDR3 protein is CAISSGGAYEQYF. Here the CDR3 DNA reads TGTGCCATCAGTTCAGGGGGAGCCTACGAGCAGTACTTC.

CDR3 protein: CASSPDPPSSYEQYF. CDR3 DNA sequence: TGTGCCAGCAGTCCGGACCCCCCGAGCTCCTACGAGCAGTACTTC. The chain has TRBV27 and TRBJ2-7; D gene uncertain. Trimming took 5 bases from V and 0 from J, leaving 14 bases between them. CDR1 MNHEY and CDR2 SMNVEV come from the germline V gene (reference sequence). The CDR3 contains 15 residues.

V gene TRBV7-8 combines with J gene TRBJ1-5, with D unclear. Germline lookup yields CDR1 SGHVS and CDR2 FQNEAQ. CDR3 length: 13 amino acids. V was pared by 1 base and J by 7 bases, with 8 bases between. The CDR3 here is CASSLEAPQPQHF. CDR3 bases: TGTGCCAGCAGCTTAGAGGCGCCCCAGCCCCAGCATTTT.

The chain's CDR3 is CASSLLTDSYEQYF. CDR3 nucleotides: TGTGCCAGCAGCTTACTGACAGACTCCTACGAGCAGTACTTC. The chain joins TRBV7-9 to TRBJ2-7; a possible D gene is TRBD1 (5 bases). Germline loops: CDR1 SEHNR, CDR2 FQNEAQ (reference sequence). The CDR3 is made up of 14 amino acids. The V gene lost 2 bases and the J gene lost 0 bases, with 8 bases spanning the gap.